This TCR beta chain derives from a study of cytomegalovirus exposure and HLA in healthy donors. Study-wide results and limits: With later analysis, a missense DCLRE1C variant became linked to TCR beta V- and J-gene trimming.

Use of 60 Vbeta and 13 Jbeta primers characterized the PCR. The assay was immunoSEQ multiplex PCR, and TCRdb's table has in-frame clones only and misses some. There are around 64,000 clones in the sample; around four fifths occur only once, and 22% lies in the top ten. This CDR3 spans 15 amino acids. V lost 4 bases to trimming and J lost 2 bases, with 12 bases between them. Germline CDR1 is MDHEN and CDR2 is SYDVKM. Comments on this clone: The antigen remains unidentified.

The TCR sequence derives from a woman in her 30s in good health and CMV-seropositive. Sequenced input: PBMCs. The rearrangement joins TRBV28 to TRBJ1-5; D not resolved. This chain's CDR3 is CASSYQSGGNQPQHF. CDR3 coding DNA: TGTGCCAGCAGTTACCAGAGCGGGGGCAATCAGCCCCAGCATTTT.